A selection of T cell receptor beta chains follows, all from one sample in a study of radiotherapy plus CTLA-4 blockade in lung cancer. Libraries were prepared by immunoSEQ multiplex PCR; TCRdb keeps only in-frame clonotypes and omits some of them. The sample carries tens of thousands of clones, around nine tenths recorded once. This specimen was peripheral blood, taken from a patient treated with radiotherapy plus ipilimumab. All receptors come from a human donor with non-small cell lung cancer whose response to radiotherapy plus ipilimumab could not be evaluated. Both conserved end residues are part of each CDR3. Fields, in order: V gene, clone size, D gene, J gene, CDR3 protein, CDR3 DNA. D genes are given only for firm matches. For some rows the clone size is stated as once, few or many, or as a class when expanded; others skip it.

TRBV29-1	.	TRBD2	TRBJ2-6	CSVGGGSGANVLTF	TGCAGCGTTGGGGGGGGCTCTGGGGCCAACGTCCTGACTTTC
TRBV5-6	.	.	TRBJ1-2	CASSQPDGADLIGYTF	TGTGCCAGCAGCCAACCGGACGGAGCGGACCTTATCGGCTACACCTTC
TRBV6-6	once	.	TRBJ1-1	CASAKGQHAEAFF	TGTGCCAGCGCGAAAGGACAGCACGCTGAAGCTTTCTTT
TRBV6-1	.	TRBD2	TRBJ2-7	CASSEEGSGSGYEQYF	TGTGCCAGCAGTGAAGAGGGTAGCGGGAGCGGGTACGAGCAGTACTTC
TRBV10-2	once	TRBD1	TRBJ1-6	CASSVDRVPLHF	TGCGCCAGCAGCGTGGACAGGGTACCCCTCCACTTT
TRBV28	.	.	TRBJ1-5	CASSSSQPQHF	TGTGCCAGCAGTTCTAGTCAGCCCCAGCATTTT
TRBV6-1	.	.	TRBJ1-3	CASSSPRAGNTIYF	TGTGCCAGCAGTAGTCCCAGGGCAGGAAACACCATATATTTT
TRBV6-4	once	.	TRBJ1-5	CASRDGQKDQPQHF	TGTGCCAGTCGGGATGGACAGAAGGATCAGCCCCAGCATTTT
TRBV28	.	TRBD1	TRBJ1-2	CASSSNGQGYGYTF	TGTGCCAGCAGTTCCAACGGACAGGGCTATGGCTACACCTTC
TRBV5-1	.	.	TRBJ2-1	CASSPGTEGYNEQFF	TGCGCCAGCAGCCCCGGGACTGAGGGATACAATGAGCAGTTCTTC
TRBV6-5	.	.	TRBJ1-1	CASSYTEMTGPLAFF	TGTGCCAGCAGTTACACGGAAATGACAGGACCCTTGGCTTTCTTT
TRBV10-3	once	.	TRBJ2-7	CAISGGREIHEQYF	TGTGCCATCAGTGGCGGCAGGGAAATCCACGAGCAGTACTTC
TRBV6-5	.	TRBD1	TRBJ1-1	CASRLGTGGTEAFF	TGTGCCAGCAGATTAGGGACAGGGGGCACTGAAGCTTTCTTT
TRBV6-5	few	.	TRBJ1-2	CASRRTGYFDGYTF	TGTGCCAGCAGAAGAACAGGGTATTTCGATGGCTACACCTTC
TRBV11-2	.	.	TRBJ1-5	CASSLTGLRQPQHF	TGTGCCAGCAGCCTAACAGGTTTAAGGCAGCCCCAGCATTTT
TRBV5-6	.	.	TRBJ2-1	CASSVQGRNEQFF	TGTGCCAGCAGCGTACAGGGTAGAAATGAGCAGTTCTTC